The 27 T cell receptor beta chains listed next were all sequenced from one sample in a study of cytotoxic CD8 clonotypes in ibrutinib-treated CLL. Clones were sequenced by immunoSEQ multiplex PCR, and TCRdb holds only the in-frame ones, with some missing. The sample lists about 45,000 clones, approximately 65% occurring once. The sample here was PBMCs, taken after 24 months of ibrutinib treatment. The receptors were gathered from a human donor with chronic lymphocytic leukemia.

The chain employs TRBV9 and TRBJ2-3, with 10 bases fitting TRBD1. This CDR3 is 15 amino acids long. The V segment lost 3 bases and the J segment 3 bases; nucleotides outside the gene matches: 4. The germline V gene encodes CDR1 SGDLS and CDR2 YYNGEE. This CDR3 reads CASSELDRGTDTQYF. The CDR3 DNA reads as TGTGCCAGCAGCGAATTGGACAGGGGGACAGATACGCAGTATTTT.

This chain links TRBV2 with TRBJ2-6, with TRBD2 identical over 9 bases. V was clipped by 4 bases and J by 0 bases; unmatched bases: 7. The CDR3 is 18 residues long. The V gene's germline CDR1 is SNHLY and CDR2 FYNNEI. The CDR3 nucleotides are TGTGCCAGCAGTGGCGAAGCGGGAGGCATCTCTGGGGCCAACGTCCTGACTTTC. This sequence encodes CASSGEAGGISGANVLTF.

This chain joins TRBV19 and TRBJ1-5; D is possibly TRBD1 (5 bases). The CDR3 covers 17 residues. Per germline, CDR1 LNHDA and CDR2 SQIVND (reference sequence). Trimming cost V 1 base and J 1 base, with 14 bases left between them. CDR3 sequence: CASSIGFAGGSNQPQHF. The CDR3 nucleotides are TGTGCCAGTAGTATAGGATTCGCGGGGGGGAGCAATCAGCCCCAGCATTTT.

The rearrangement joins TRBV1 to TRBJ2-3. TRBV1 is a recognized pseudogene. The CDR3 is 17 residues long. CDR3 amino acids: CTSSPPSTAGCTDTQYF. In nucleotides, the CDR3 is TGCACCAGCAGCCCACCCTCGACTGCAGGCTGCACAGATACGCAGTATTTT.

The V and J genes are TRBV9 and TRBJ2-7; 9 bases align to TRBD1. The germline gives CDR1 SGDLS, CDR2 YYNGEE. CDR3 length: 15 amino acids. V lost 0 bases, J lost 3 bases, and 4 bases stayed unmatched. CDR3 sequence: CASSVAATGGYEQYF. The CDR3 DNA is TGTGCCAGCAGCGTAGCAGCGACAGGGGGCTACGAGCAGTACTTC.

The J gene is TRBJ2-1, the V gene TRBV27; the D is unclear. CDR1 MNHEY and CDR2 SMNVEV come from the germline V gene (reference sequence). The CDR3 length is 13 residues. Trimming shortened V by 1 base and J by 6 bases, and 7 bases separated the two germline ends. This CDR3 reads CASSLWGGNEQFF. The CDR3 bases are TGTGCCAGCAGTTTATGGGGTGGCAATGAGCAGTTCTTC.

This clone was seen at least ten times. The genes are TRBV18 and TRBJ1-4, with 10 bases matching TRBD1. V trimming: 0 bases; J trimming: 7 bases; junction bases outside the gene matches: 2. The CDR3 is 15 residues long. In germline, CDR1 is KGHSH, CDR2 LQKENI. CDR3 sequence (DNA): TGTGCCAGCTCACCACCGGGGGACAGGGGTGAAAAACTGTTTTTT. Its translation: CASSPPGDRGEKLFF.

The chain is built from TRBV5-5 and TRBJ2-3, with 7 positions matching TRBD1. The CDR3 length is 15 residues. V trimming: 5 bases; J trimming: 3 bases; junction bases outside the gene matches: 9. Germline loops: CDR1 SGHKS, CDR2 YYEKEE (reference sequence). The CDR3 DNA sequence: TGTGCCAGCAGTACCCAGACAGGGTTAACAGATACGCAGTATTTT. Amino acid sequence: CASSTQTGLTDTQYF.

This chain uses TRBV10-3 with TRBJ1-1, with a possible D match to TRBD1 (6 bases). The V gene lost 2 bases and the J gene lost 5 bases, with 15 bases spanning the gap. The CDR3 runs to 15 residues. Germline assignment: CDR1 ENHRY and CDR2 SYGVKD. CDR3 DNA: TGTGCCATCAGTGAGCCCCGGGGGCGCAAAACTGAAGCTTTCTTT. It specifies CAISEPRGRKTEAFF.

This clone was detected a few times. V gene TRBV4-2 combines with J gene TRBJ1-5; possible D gene TRBD1, 6 bases. This CDR3 has 13 amino acids. Germline V gene lookup returns CDR1 LGHNA and CDR2 YNFKEQ. V dropped 0 bases and J dropped 11 bases, with 11 bases sitting between them. CDR3 in DNA: TGTGCCAGCAGCCAAGATCAGGCAGGGGCCCAGCATTTT. Translating it yields CASSQDQAGAQHF.

The CDR3 DNA reads as TGTGCCAGCAGATTGAACCTTCGGGGACCCTACGAGCAGTACTTC. This encodes CASRLNLRGPYEQYF. V gene TRBV6-5 combines with J gene TRBJ2-7; TRBD1 or TRBD2 may be the D gene (5 bases each). The germline V gene encodes CDR1 MNHEY and CDR2 SVGAGI. The V and J ends lost 6 bases and 2 bases respectively, with 17 bases between them. The length of the CDR3 is 15 residues.

V and J are TRBV9 and TRBJ1-2; TRBD1 matches at 7 bases. Germline V gene lookup returns CDR1 SGDLS and CDR2 YYNGEE. The CDR3 totals 17 residues. Losses at the gene ends were 2 bases for V and 3 bases for J; bases not matched to a gene: 13. CDR3 protein: CASSVSSRQGVDYGYTF. The CDR3 DNA reads as TGTGCCAGCAGCGTCTCCTCTCGACAGGGAGTAGACTATGGCTACACCTTC.

This clone was detected a few times. The rearrangement uses TRBV4-2 and TRBJ2-7; 10 nucleotides agree with TRBD1. In germline, CDR1 is LGHNA, CDR2 YNFKEQ. The CDR3 covers 15 residues. Unmatched junction bases numbered 10, after V lost 4 bases and J lost 7 bases. The CDR3: CASSPTGQGVREQYF. The CDR3, as DNA: TGTGCCAGCAGCCCTACCGGACAGGGGGTAAGGGAGCAGTACTTC.

V gene TRBV6-5 combines with J gene TRBJ1-2; possibly TRBD1 for D (5 bases). Looked up from germline, CDR1 is MNHEY and CDR2 is SVGAGI. Trimming cost V 1 base and J 10 bases, with 19 bases left between them. This CDR3 is 15 amino acids long. CDR3 region: CASSYWPGMNSDYTF. The CDR3 nucleotides read TGTGCCAGCAGTTACTGGCCAGGGATGAATAGTGACTACACCTTC.

The chain combines TRBV18 with TRBJ1-6; 7 bases agree with TRBD1. CDR3 length equals 14 residues. Germline trimming cut 3 bases from V and 10 bases from J; bases unmatched to any gene: 6. Germline V lookup: CDR1 KGHSH, CDR2 LQKENI. Here the CDR3 reads CASSPGTEGSPLHF. DNA of the CDR3: TGTGCCAGCTCACCGGGGACAGAAGGCTCACCCCTCCACTTT. Complete variable domain (other parts from reference TRBV18 and TRBJ1-6): NAGVMQNPRHLVRRRGQEARLRCSPMKGHSHVYWYRQLPEEGLKFMVYLQKENIIDESGMPKERFSAEFPKEGPSILRIQQVVRGDSAAYFCASSPGTEGSPLHFGNGTRLTVT.

The V and J genes are TRBV5-6 and TRBJ2-7; D is possibly TRBD2 (6 bases). Germline V gene data show CDR1 as SGHDT and CDR2 as YYEEEE. V was shortened by 1 base and J by 3 bases, with 14 bases between the two germline ends. CDR3 length equals 15 residues. In nucleotides, the CDR3 is TGTGCCAGCAGCTTGCCCCGGGGGAACAACTACGAGCAGTACTTC. It is translated as CASSLPRGNNYEQYF.

The gene calls are TRBV6-6 and TRBJ1-5; 7 positions agree with TRBD1. The CDR3 loop spans 14 amino acids. Looked up from germline, CDR1 is MNHNY and CDR2 is SVGAGI (reference sequence). V lost 6 bases to trimming and J lost 7 bases; unmatched junction nucleotides: 9. The CDR3 reads CASSRGQAPQPQHF. In nucleotides, the CDR3 is TGTGCCAGCAGCCGAGGACAGGCGCCCCAGCCCCAGCATTTT.

This chain links TRBV2 with TRBJ2-1; D perhaps matches TRBD2 (6 bases). Germline V gives CDR1 SNHLY, CDR2 FYNNEI. This CDR3 has 15 residues. The ends were cut back, 7 bases at V and 5 bases at J, with 18 bases in the middle. CDR3 in DNA: TGTGCCAGCACACAAGAGGAGGGGCCGAACAATGAGCAGTTCTTC. This codes for CASTQEEGPNNEQFF.

The genes are TRBV5-4 and TRBJ2-3, with D possibly TRBD2 on 6 matching bases. This CDR3 region has 14 residues. The V gene lost 7 bases and the J gene lost 2 bases, with 14 bases spanning the gap. Germline assignment: CDR1 SGHNT and CDR2 YYREEE (reference sequence). The CDR3 sequence is CASGNSGLTDTQYF. For the CDR3, the DNA is TGTGCCAGCGGGAATAGCGGCCTCACAGATACGCAGTATTTT.

The rearrangement joins TRBV30 to TRBJ1-6; TRBD1 matches 8 bases. This CDR3 comprises 13 residues. CDR1 and CDR2 (germline): GTSNPN, SVGIG (reference sequence). V shed 3 bases, J shed 10 bases, and the junction held 5 bases outside the gene matches. This CDR3 reads CAWRRTGPSPLHF. The CDR3 nucleotides read TGTGCCTGGAGGCGGACAGGGCCCTCACCCCTCCACTTT.

The J gene is TRBJ2-3, the V gene TRBV7-9; tentative D call: TRBD2 (6 bases). Trimming removed 1 base at V and 2 bases at J, with 10 bases between. Germline CDR1 is SEHNR and CDR2 is FQNEAQ (reference sequence). The CDR3 is 15 residues long. For the CDR3, the DNA is TGTGCCAGCAGCTTAGAGGCGGGAACCACAGATACGCAGTATTTT. Amino acids: CASSLEAGTTDTQYF.

The chain combines TRBV6-6 with TRBJ1-4; tentatively, D is TRBD1 (5 bases). There are 12 residues in the CDR3. Germline assignment: CDR1 MNHNY and CDR2 SVGAGI (reference sequence). Trimming pared 8 bases from V and 10 bases from J, leaving 14 bases between. The CDR3 DNA reads TGTGCCAGCTGCAGGCCTGGGGGAAAACTGTTTTTT. As protein: CASCRPGGKLFF.

The chain is built from TRBV10-3 and TRBJ2-7, with 8 bases identical to TRBD1. CDR1 and CDR2 from the germline V gene are ENHRY and SYGVKD. This CDR3 is built from 16 residues. J lost 4 bases, V lost 2 bases, and 10 bases had no gene match. CDR3 sequence reads: CAISEGTGVNLYEQYF. In DNA, the CDR3 is TGTGCCATCAGTGAGGGGACAGGTGTAAACTTGTACGAGCAGTACTTC.

This clone was observed a few times. The CDR3 DNA reads as TGTGCCAGCAGCCAAGATCCTAGCTACGAGCAGTACTTC. It codes for CASSQDPSYEQYF. The rearrangement joins TRBV14 to TRBJ2-7; no reliable D call. Trimming cost V 0 bases and J 3 bases, with 6 bases left between them. The CDR3 runs 13 residues. CDR1 SGHDN and CDR2 FVKESK come from the germline V gene.

The V call is TRBV30, the J call TRBJ1-6; the D is unclear. The CDR3 has 13 amino acids. V was pared by 0 bases and J by 4 bases, with 4 bases between. Germline V gives CDR1 GTSNPN, CDR2 SVGIG (reference sequence). In nucleotides, the CDR3 is TGTGCCTGGAGTGTACAGTATAATTCACCCCTCCACTTT. Translated, it gives CAWSVQYNSPLHF.

The chain couples TRBV4-2 to TRBJ2-1, with 10 bases aligning to TRBD2. The germline gives CDR1 LGHNA, CDR2 YNFKEQ. Trimming took 0 bases from V and 7 from J; bases not matched to a gene: 9. The length of the CDR3 is 17 residues. The CDR3 nucleotides are TGTGCCAGCAGCCAAGATCTCTCTAGCGGGAGCACGAATGAGCAGTTCTTC. This gives the protein CASSQDLSSGSTNEQFF.

The rearrangement uses TRBV18 and TRBJ1-3, with D maybe TRBD1 (5 bases). The CDR3 is 15 amino acids. Germline V CDR1 and CDR2: KGHSH, LQKENI. V gave up 3 bases and J gave up 10 bases, with 19 bases separating them. The CDR3 is CASSPDTPLGQTIYF. As DNA, the CDR3 is TGTGCCAGCTCACCGGACACTCCGCTAGGTCAAACCATATATTTT.